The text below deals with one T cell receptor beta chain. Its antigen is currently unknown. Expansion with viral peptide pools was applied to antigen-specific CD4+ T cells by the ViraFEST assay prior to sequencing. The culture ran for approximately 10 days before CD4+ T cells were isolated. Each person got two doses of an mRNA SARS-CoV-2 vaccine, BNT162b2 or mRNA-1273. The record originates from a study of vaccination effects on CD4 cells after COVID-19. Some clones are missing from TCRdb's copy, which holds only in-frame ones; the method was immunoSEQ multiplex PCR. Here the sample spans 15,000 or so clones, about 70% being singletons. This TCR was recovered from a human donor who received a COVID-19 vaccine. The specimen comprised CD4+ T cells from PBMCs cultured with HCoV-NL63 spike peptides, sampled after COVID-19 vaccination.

DNA for the CDR3: TGTGCCAGCAGTTTAAGCCGGGGGGGGTACGAGCAGTACTTC. Protein sequence: CASSLSRGGYEQYF. This chain uses TRBV28 with TRBJ2-7, with TRBD2 matching 8 bases. CDR1 is MDHEN, CDR2 SYDVKM, per germline. V was clipped by 2 bases and J by 4 bases; unmatched bases: 4. The CDR3 is 14 amino acids.